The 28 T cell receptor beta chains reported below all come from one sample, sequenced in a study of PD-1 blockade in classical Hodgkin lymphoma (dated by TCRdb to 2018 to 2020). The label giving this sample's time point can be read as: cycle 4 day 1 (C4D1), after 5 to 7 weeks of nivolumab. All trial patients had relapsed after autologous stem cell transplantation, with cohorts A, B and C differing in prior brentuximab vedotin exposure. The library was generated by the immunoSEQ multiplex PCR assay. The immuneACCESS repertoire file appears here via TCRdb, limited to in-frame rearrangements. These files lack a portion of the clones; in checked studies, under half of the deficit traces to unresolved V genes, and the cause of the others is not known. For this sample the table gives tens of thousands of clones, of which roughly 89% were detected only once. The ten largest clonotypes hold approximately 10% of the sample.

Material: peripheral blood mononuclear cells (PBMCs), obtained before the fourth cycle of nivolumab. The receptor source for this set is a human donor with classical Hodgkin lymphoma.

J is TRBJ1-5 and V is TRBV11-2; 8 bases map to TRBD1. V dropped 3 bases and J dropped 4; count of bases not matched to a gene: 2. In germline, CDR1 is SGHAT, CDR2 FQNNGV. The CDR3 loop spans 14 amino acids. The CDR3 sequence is CASSFDRGNQPQHF. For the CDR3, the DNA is TGTGCCAGCAGCTTTGACAGGGGAAATCAGCCCCAGCATTTT.

As DNA, the CDR3 is TGTGCCAGCAGCCTTTCGGACAGGGGGAACACCATATATTTT. Translation gives CASSLSDRGNTIYF. The chain employs TRBV6-6 and TRBJ1-3, with TRBD1 identical over 10 bases. The CDR3 totals 14 residues. Germline lookup yields CDR1 MNHNY and CDR2 SVGAGI (reference sequence). The ends lost 6 bases at V and 7 bases at J; junction bases unmatched: 6.

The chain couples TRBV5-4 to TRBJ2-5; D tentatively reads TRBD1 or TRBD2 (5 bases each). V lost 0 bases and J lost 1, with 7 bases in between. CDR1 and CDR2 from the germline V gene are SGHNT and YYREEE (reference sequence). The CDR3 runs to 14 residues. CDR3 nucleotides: TGTGCCAGCAGCTTGGCCGGGACCCAAGAGACCCAGTACTTC. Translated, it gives CASSLAGTQETQYF.

The CDR3: CASSSGGNYGYTF. The CDR3 nucleotides read TGTGCCAGCAGCTCCGGAGGTAACTATGGCTACACCTTC. This rearrangement joins TRBV5-6 to TRBJ1-2; D ambiguous. The V end was cut by 3 bases, the J end by 1 base, with 7 bases between. Germline V gene lookup returns CDR1 SGHDT and CDR2 YYEEEE. The CDR3 length is 13 residues.

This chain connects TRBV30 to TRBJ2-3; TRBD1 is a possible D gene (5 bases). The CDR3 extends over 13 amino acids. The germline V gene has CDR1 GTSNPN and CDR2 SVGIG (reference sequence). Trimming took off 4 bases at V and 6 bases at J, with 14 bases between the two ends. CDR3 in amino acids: CAWKGQVWDTQYF. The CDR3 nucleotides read TGTGCCTGGAAGGGGCAAGTATGGGATACGCAGTATTTT.

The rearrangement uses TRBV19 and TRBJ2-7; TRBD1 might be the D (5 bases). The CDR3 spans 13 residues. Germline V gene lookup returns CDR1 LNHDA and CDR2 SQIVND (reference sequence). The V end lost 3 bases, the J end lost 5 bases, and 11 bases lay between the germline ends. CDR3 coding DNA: TGTGCCAGTAGTATTTATAGGGGCGACGAGCAGTACTTC. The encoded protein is CASSIYRGDEQYF.

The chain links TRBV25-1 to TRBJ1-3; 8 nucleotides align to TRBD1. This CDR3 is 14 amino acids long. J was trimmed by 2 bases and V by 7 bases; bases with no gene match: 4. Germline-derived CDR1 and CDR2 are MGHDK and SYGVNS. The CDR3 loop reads CASKGQGAGNTIYF. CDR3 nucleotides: TGTGCCAGCAAAGGACAGGGAGCTGGAAACACCATATATTTT.

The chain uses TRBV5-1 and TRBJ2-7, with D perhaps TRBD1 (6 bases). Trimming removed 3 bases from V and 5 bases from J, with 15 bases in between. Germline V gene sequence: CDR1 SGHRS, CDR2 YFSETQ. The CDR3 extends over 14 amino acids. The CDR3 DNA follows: TGCGCCAGCAGCTCTCCGGGACACGACGACGAGCAGTACTTC. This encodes CASSSPGHDDEQYF.

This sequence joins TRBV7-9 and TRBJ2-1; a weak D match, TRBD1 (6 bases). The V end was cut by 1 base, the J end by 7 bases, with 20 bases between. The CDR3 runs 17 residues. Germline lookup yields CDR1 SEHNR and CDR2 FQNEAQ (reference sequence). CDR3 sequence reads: CASSLVGARGWGNEQFF. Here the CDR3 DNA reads TGTGCCAGCAGCTTAGTTGGTGCCAGGGGATGGGGGAATGAGCAGTTCTTC.

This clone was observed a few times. CDR3 sequence reads: CAIPSAFF. CDR3 DNA: TGTGCCATCCCCTCAGCTTTCTTT. The V call is TRBV7-5, the J call TRBJ1-1. TRBV7-5 is noted as a pseudogene. CDR3 size: 8 residues.

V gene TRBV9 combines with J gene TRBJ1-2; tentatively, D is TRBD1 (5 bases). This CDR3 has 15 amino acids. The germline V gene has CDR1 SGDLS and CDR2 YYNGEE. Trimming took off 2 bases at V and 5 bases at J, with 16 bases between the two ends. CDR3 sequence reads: CASSVGAARGYGYTF. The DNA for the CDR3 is TGTGCCAGCAGCGTCGGGGCCGCACGGGGGTATGGCTACACCTTC. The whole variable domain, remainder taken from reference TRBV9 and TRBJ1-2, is DSGVTQTPKHLITATGQRVTLRCSPRSGDLSVYWYQQSLDQGLQFLIQYYNGEERAKGNILERFSAQQFPDLHSELNLSSLELGDSALYFCASSVGAARGYGYTFGSGTRLTVV.

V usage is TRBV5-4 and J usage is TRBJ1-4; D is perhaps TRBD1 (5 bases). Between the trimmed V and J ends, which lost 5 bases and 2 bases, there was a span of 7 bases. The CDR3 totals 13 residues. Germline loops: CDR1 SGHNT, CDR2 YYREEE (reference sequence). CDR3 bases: TGTGCCAGCAGACCAGGGACTAATGAAAAACTGTTTTTT. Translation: CASRPGTNEKLFF.

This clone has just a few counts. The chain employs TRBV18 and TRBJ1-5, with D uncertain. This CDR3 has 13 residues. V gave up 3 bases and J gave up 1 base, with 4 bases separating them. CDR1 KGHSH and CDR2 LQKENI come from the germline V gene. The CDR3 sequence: CASSPQSNQPQHF. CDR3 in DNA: TGTGCCAGCTCACCCCAGAGCAATCAGCCCCAGCATTTT.

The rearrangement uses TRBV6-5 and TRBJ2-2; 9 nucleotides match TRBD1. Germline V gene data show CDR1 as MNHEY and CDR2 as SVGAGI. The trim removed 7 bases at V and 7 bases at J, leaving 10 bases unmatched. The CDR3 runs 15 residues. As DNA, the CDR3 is TGTGCCAGCATCCTTGACAGGGGGGTGGTCGGGGAGCTGTTTTTT. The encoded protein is CASILDRGVVGELFF.

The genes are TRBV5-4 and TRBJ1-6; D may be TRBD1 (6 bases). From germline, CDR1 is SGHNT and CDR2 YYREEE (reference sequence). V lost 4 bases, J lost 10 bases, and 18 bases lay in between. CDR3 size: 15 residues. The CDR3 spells CASSVRGQTLSPLHF. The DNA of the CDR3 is TGTGCCAGCAGCGTCCGAGGACAGACATTGTCACCCCTCCACTTT.

CDR3 residues: CASGFEADPTDTQYF. In DNA form, the CDR3 reads TGTGCCAGCGGTTTTGAGGCAGACCCCACAGATACGCAGTATTTT. The rearrangement links TRBV5-8 to TRBJ2-3; D remains ambiguous. This CDR3 spans 15 amino acids. Germline loops: CDR1 SGHTS, CDR2 YDEGEE. V lost 7 bases and J lost 2, with 17 bases in between.

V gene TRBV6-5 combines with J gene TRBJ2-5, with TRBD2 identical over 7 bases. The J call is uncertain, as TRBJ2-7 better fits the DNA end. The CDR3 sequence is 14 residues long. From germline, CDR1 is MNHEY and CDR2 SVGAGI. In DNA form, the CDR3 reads TGTGCCAGTCAAGCGGGGACCTTCTCCTACGAGCAGTACTTC. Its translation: CASQAGTFSYEQYF.

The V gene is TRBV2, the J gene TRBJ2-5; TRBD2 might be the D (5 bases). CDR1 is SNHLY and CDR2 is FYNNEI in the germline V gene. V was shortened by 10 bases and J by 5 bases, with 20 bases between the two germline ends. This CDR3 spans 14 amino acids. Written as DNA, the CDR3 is TGTGCCACACAAAGCGGAGACTCGGGGGAGACCCAGTACTTC. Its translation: CATQSGDSGETQYF.

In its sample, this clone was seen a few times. Here the CDR3 DNA reads TGTGCCAGCGGATTCAGCCGGGCCGGGGATGGCTACACCTTC. Residues: CASGFSRAGDGYTF. This sequence joins TRBV27 and TRBJ1-2; no clear D gene. Germline CDR1 and CDR2: MNHEY and SMNVEV (reference sequence). CDR3 size: 14 residues. With 8 bases removed from V and 6 bases from J, the gap between germline ends came to 19 bases.

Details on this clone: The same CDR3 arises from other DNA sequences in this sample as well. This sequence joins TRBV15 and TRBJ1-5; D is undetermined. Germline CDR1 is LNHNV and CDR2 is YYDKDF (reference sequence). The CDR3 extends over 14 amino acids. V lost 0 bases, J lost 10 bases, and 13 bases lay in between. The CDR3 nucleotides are TGTGCCACCAGCAGAGAGGCACTCCAGTTACCCCAGCATTTT. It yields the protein CATSREALQLPQHF.

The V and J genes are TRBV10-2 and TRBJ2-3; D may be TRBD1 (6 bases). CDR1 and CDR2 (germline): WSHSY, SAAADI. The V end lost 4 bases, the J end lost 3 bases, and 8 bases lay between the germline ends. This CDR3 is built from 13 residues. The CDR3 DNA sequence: TGCGCCAGCAGTGGAGGGGGAACAGATACGCAGTATTTT. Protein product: CASSGGGTDTQYF.

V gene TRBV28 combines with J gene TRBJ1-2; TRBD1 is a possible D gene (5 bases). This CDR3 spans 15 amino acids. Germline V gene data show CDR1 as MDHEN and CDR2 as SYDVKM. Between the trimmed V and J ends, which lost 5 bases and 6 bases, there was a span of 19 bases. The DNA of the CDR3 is TGTGCCAGCAGTCCCGCCGGACACCCAAGGGATGGCTACACCTTC. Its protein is CASSPAGHPRDGYTF.

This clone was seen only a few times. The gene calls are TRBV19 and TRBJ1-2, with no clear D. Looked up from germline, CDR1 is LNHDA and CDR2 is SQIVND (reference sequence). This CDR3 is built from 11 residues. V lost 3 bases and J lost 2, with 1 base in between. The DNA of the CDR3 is TGTGCCAGTAGTATCAACTATGGCTACACCTTC. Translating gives CASSINYGYTF.

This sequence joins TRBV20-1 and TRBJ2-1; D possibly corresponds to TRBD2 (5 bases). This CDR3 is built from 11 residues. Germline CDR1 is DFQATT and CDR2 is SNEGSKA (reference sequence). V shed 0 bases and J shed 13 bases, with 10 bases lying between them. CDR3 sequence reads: CSARDDRGQFF. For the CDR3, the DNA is TGCAGTGCTAGAGACGACCGGGGACAGTTCTTC.

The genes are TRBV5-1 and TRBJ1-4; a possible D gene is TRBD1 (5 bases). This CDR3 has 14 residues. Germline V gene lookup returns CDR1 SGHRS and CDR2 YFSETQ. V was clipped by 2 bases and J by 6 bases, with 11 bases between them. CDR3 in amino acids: CASSLRQIDEKLFF. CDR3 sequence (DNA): TGCGCCAGCAGCTTACGACAGATTGATGAAAAACTGTTTTTT.

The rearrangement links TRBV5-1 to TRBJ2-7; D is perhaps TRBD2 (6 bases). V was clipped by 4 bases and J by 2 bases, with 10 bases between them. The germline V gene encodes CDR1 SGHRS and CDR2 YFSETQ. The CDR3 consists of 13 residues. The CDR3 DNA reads TGCGCCAGCAGCCAGGGACTTACCTACGAGCAGTACTTC. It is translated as CASSQGLTYEQYF.

The chain's CDR3 is CASSKENLPPYEQYF. The CDR3 region has the DNA TGTGCCAGCAGCAAAGAGAACTTACCCCCCTACGAGCAGTACTTC. This chain joins TRBV6-6 and TRBJ2-7, with D uncertain. Per the germline V gene, CDR1 is MNHNY and CDR2 is SVGAGI (reference sequence). This CDR3 contains 15 residues. V lost 6 bases and J lost 2, with 17 bases in between.

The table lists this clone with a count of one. The CDR3 DNA is TGTGCCAGCAGTGCCTACGGGACAGATTTCTACGAGCAGTACTTC. Translation: CASSAYGTDFYEQYF. The chain employs TRBV6-6 and TRBJ2-7; 7 bases are a match to TRBD1. The CDR3 sequence is 15 residues long. Per germline, CDR1 MNHNY and CDR2 SVGAGI (reference sequence). V lost 5 bases to trimming and J lost 3 bases; unmatched junction nucleotides: 10.